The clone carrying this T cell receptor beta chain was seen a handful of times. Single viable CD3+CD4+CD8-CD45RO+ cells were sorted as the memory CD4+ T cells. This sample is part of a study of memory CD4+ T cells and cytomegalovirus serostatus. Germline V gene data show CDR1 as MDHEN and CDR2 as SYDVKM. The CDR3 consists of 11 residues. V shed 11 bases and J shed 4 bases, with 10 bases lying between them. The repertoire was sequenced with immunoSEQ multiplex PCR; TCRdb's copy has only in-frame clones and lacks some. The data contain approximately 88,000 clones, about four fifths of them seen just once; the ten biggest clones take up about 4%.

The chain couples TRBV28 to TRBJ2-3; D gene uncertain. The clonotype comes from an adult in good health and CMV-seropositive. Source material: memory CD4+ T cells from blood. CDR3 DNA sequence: TGTGCCGTAGGAGAGGCAGATACGCAGTATTTT. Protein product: CAVGEADTQYF.